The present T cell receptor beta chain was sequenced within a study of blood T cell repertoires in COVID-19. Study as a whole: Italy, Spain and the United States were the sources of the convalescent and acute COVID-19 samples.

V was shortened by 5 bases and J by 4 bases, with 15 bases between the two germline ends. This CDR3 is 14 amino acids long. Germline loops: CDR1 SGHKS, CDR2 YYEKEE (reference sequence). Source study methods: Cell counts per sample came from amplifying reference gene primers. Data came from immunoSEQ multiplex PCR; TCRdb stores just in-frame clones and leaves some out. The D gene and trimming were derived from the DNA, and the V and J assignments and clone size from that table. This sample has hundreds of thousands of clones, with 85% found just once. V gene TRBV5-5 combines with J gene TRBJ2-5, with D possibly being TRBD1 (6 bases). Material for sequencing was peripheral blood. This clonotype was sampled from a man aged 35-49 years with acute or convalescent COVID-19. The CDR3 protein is CASSRDTNTETQYF. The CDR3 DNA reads TGTGCCAGCAGTCGGGACACCAACACAGAGACCCAGTACTTC. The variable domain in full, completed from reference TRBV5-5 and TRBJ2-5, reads DAGVTQSPTHLIKTRGQQVTLRCSPISGHKSVSWYQQVLGQGPQFIFQYYEKEERGRGNFPDRFSARQFPNYSSELNVNALLLGDSALYLCASSRDTNTETQYFGPGTRLLVL.